Presented here are 3 T cell receptor beta chains from one specimen sequenced in a study of shared clonotypes between healthy human individuals. The method was immunoSEQ multiplex PCR; TCRdb's version includes in-frame clones alone and lacks a portion of them. The table includes roughly 2 million clones, over 85% detected once. The specimen was naive CD4+ T cells sorted from blood. Subset of the sample: CD45RA+ positively selected. These receptors all stem from a man aged 18 to 29 in good health.

This chain links TRBV5-4 with TRBJ2-5, with TRBD1 matching 9 bases. Trimming took 0 bases from V and 5 from J; bases not matched to a gene: 11. Germline values: CDR1 SGHNT, CDR2 YYREEE (reference sequence). CDR3 size: 17 residues. CDR3 in DNA: TGTGCCAGCAGCTTGGCCCCCGGACAGGGGCAGGGGGAGACCCAGTACTTC. The encoded protein is CASSLAPGQGQGETQYF.

The gene calls are TRBV2 and TRBJ2-6; D is unresolved. Trimming pared 7 bases from V and 0 bases from J, leaving 16 bases between. From germline, CDR1 is SNHLY and CDR2 FYNNEI. The CDR3 has 17 residues. CDR3 loop: CASISDVLSSGANVLTF. The CDR3 DNA reads as TGTGCCAGCATATCTGATGTGTTAAGCTCTGGGGCCAACGTCCTGACTTTC. The whole variable domain, filled in from reference TRBV2 and TRBJ2-6, reads EPEVTQTPSHQVTQMGQEVILRCVPISNHLYFYWYRQILGQKVEFLVSFYNNEISEKSEIFDDQFSVERPDGSNFTLKIRSTKLEDSAMYFCASISDVLSSGANVLTFGAGSRLTVL.

This chain connects TRBV28 to TRBJ2-7, with D possibly being TRBD1 (6 bases). Trimming pared 8 bases from V and 5 bases from J, leaving 16 bases between. The CDR3 covers 13 residues. CDR1 and CDR2 (germline): MDHEN, SYDVKM. This chain's CDR3 is CASEGNRVDEQYF. For the CDR3, the DNA is TGTGCCAGCGAGGGAAACAGGGTAGACGAGCAGTACTTC.